The next 8 T cell receptor beta chains were all read from a single sample in a study of cytomegalovirus exposure and HLA in healthy donors. Primers for the PCR totalled 60 Vbeta and 13 Jbeta. Generated by immunoSEQ multiplex PCR, the TCRdb table keeps only in-frame clones and is missing some. The sample lists roughly 90,000 clones; approximately 88% were seen once. Sequencing was carried out using PBMCs. The receptors shown here come from a man between 18 and 35 years old in good health and CMV-seronegative.

This rearrangement joins TRBV6-5 to TRBJ1-5, with 7 bases identical to TRBD1. This CDR3 comprises 14 residues. With V trimmed by 6 bases and J by 9 bases, 11 bases remained unmatched. CDR1 and CDR2 (germline): MNHEY, SVGAGI. CDR3 loop: CASRPQGPGGPQHF. CDR3 coding DNA: TGTGCCAGCAGGCCACAGGGCCCAGGGGGGCCCCAGCATTTT.

The chain combines TRBV9 with TRBJ1-4; TRBD1 aligns across 7 bases. CDR1 and CDR2 from the germline V gene are SGDLS and YYNGEE. The V gene end was trimmed by 1 base and the J gene end by 8 bases; junction bases not matched to a gene: 2. The CDR3 covers 13 residues. CDR3 protein: CASSVSDREKLFF. In nucleotides, the CDR3 is TGTGCCAGCAGCGTATCGGACAGGGAAAAACTGTTTTTT.

The rearrangement joins TRBV7-2 to TRBJ2-5; D is undetermined. Germline CDR1 reads SGHTA; CDR2 reads FQGNSA. The CDR3 runs 12 residues. The V gene lost 3 bases and the J gene lost 5 bases, with 7 bases spanning the gap. DNA for the CDR3: TGTGCCAGCAGCTTCCTCTCTGAGACCCAGTACTTC. This gives the protein CASSFLSETQYF. The complete variable domain, with remaining parts taken from reference TRBV7-2 and TRBJ2-5, reads GAGVSQSPSNKVTEKGKDVELRCDPISGHTALYWYRQSLGQGLEFLIYFQGNSAPDKSGLPSDRFSAERTGGSVSTLTIQRTQQEDSAVYLCASSFLSETQYFGPGTRLLVL.

The J gene is TRBJ2-2, the V gene TRBV5-1; TRBD2 matches 9 bases. Germline values: CDR1 SGHRS, CDR2 YFSETQ. The CDR3 totals 21 residues. J gave up 3 bases and V 1 base, and 19 bases lay outside the gene matches. This chain's CDR3 is CASSLSTLFFGREGHTGELFF. CDR3 in DNA: TGCGCCAGCAGCTTGTCTACTCTGTTTTTCGGGCGGGAGGGCCACACCGGGGAGCTGTTTTTT.

The gene calls are TRBV6-1 and TRBJ1-1; D perhaps matches TRBD1 (5 bases). Germline values: CDR1 MNHNS, CDR2 SASEGT. The CDR3 totals 15 residues. The ends were cut back, 4 bases at V and 1 base at J, with 13 bases in the middle. In DNA form, the CDR3 reads TGTGCCAGCAGTGCCCGAGGCCAGGGGAACACTGAAGCTTTCTTT. Protein: CASSARGQGNTEAFF.

The genes are TRBV2 and TRBJ1-5; maybe TRBD1 (5 bases). V was shortened by 5 bases and J by 4 bases, with 9 bases between the two germline ends. The CDR3 loop spans 13 amino acids. Germline CDR1 SNHLY, CDR2 FYNNEI. DNA for the CDR3: TGTGCCAGCAGTATGACAGAGAATCAGCCCCAGCATTTT. Its translation: CASSMTENQPQHF.

V is TRBV7-8 and J is TRBJ2-7; the match to TRBD1 covers 7 bases. The CDR3 spans 14 residues. V shed 5 bases and J 4 bases; nucleotides not matched to a gene: 8. In germline, CDR1 is SGHVS, CDR2 FQNEAQ. For the CDR3, the DNA is TGTGCCAGCAGCCCGCGGACAGGACATTACGAGCAGTACTTC. Amino acid sequence: CASSPRTGHYEQYF.

J is TRBJ1-2 and V is TRBV28; 7 bases fit TRBD1. Trimming took 3 bases from V and 7 from J; bases not matched to a gene: 8. Germline assignment: CDR1 MDHEN and CDR2 SYDVKM. The CDR3 consists of 14 residues. The CDR3 protein is CASSFRGSRSGYTF. Here the CDR3 DNA reads TGTGCCAGCAGTTTCAGGGGGTCTCGGAGTGGCTACACCTTC.